The entry below describes one T cell receptor (beta chain). Its matching antigen is unknown. Prepared libraries of TCR beta cDNA carried unique molecular identifiers. TCRdb ran MiXCR on the PCR reads and lists one entry per CDR3 protein. The sample has about 570,000 distinct CDR3 sequences, 30% to 40% seen once. From germline, CDR1 is MNHNS and CDR2 SASEGT. Trimming removed 3 bases at V and 0 bases at J, with 23 bases between. CDR3 size: 19 residues. This sample was included in a study of post-analysis software for immune sequencing data. Study at large: Several disease courses (relapsing-remitting, secondary progressive and progressive-relapsing) of multiple sclerosis were included.

Whole-study results and caveats: When patients were compared with controls, about 5 TRBV segments were more frequent, TRBV5-6, TRBV5-1 and TRBV20-1 among them.

The chain links TRBV6-1 to TRBJ1-1; D not certain. The TCR originated in a girl aged 2-17 years with multiple sclerosis. Sequencing was done on a sample of blood. The chain's CDR3 is CASSDSLRTAFTMNTEAFF. The CDR3 DNA reads as TGTGCCAGCAGTGATAGTCTTCGCACTGCTTTTACTATGAACACTGAAGCTTTCTTT.